These 14 T cell receptor beta chains were sequenced from one sample in a study of CD8 T cells in ankylosing spondylitis (dated by TCRdb to the late 2010s). Receptor libraries were prepared by 5' RACE. Sequencing was carried out with an Illumina HiSeq 2500. The public sequencing data were trimmed at Q25 with fastp and processed into clonotypes with MiXCR by TCRdb, which kept only in-frame beta chains. CDR3 protein sequences are deduplicated, and each keeps its most common genes and DNA. The sample contains under 550,000 distinct CDR3 sequences, roughly a quarter of them found a single time. 0.89% of the sample comes from the top ten. Overall results and qualifications from the work: Blood from ankylosing spondylitis patients appeared to be characterized by a TCR beta motif made up of several highly homologous amino acid variants.

These receptors lack a known antigen. Material for sequencing was blood, either unsorted or a sorted T cell fraction (not recorded which). The receptors were gathered from a male donor with ankylosing spondylitis.

The rearrangement uses TRBV6-1 and TRBJ1-1; D not resolved. Germline values: CDR1 MNHNS, CDR2 SASEGT. V shed 8 bases and J shed 6 bases, with 19 bases lying between them. The CDR3 runs 14 residues. CDR3 nucleotides: TGTGCCAGCTTAAATCCCTATCTTAACCCTGAAGCTTTCTTT. Protein sequence: CASLNPYLNPEAFF.

This clonotype was counted between two and nine times. The chain recombines TRBV7-9 with TRBJ1-2, with a weak D call TRBD1 (6 bases). This CDR3 has 13 amino acids. Germline-derived CDR1 and CDR2 are SEHNR and FQNEAQ (reference sequence). V lost 3 bases and J lost 9, with 14 bases in between. In nucleotides, the CDR3 is TGTGCCAGCAGCTTGGGGGGCAAGGATAGCTACACCTTC. Protein: CASSLGGKDSYTF. The variable domain in full, completed from reference TRBV7-9 and TRBJ1-2, reads DTGVSQNPRHKITKRGQNVTFRCDPISEHNRLYWYRQTLGQGPEFLTYFQNEAQLEKSRLLSDRFSAERPKGSFSTLEIQRTEQGDSAMYLCASSLGGKDSYTFGSGTRLTVV.

This chain links TRBV7-2 with TRBJ2-3; D may match TRBD1 or TRBD2 (5 bases each). The CDR3 consists of 15 residues. Trimming left V 4 bases short and J 2 bases short, with 13 bases between. Germline loops: CDR1 SGHTA, CDR2 FQGNSA. CDR3 coding DNA: TGTGCCAGCAGCTCCATCGGGGCCTTCACAGATACGCAGTATTTT. This encodes CASSSIGAFTDTQYF.

The genes are TRBV6-2 or TRBV6-3 and TRBJ2-7, with TRBD1 identical over 9 bases. J lost 2 bases, V lost 6 bases, and 2 bases had no gene match. Germline assignment: CDR1 MNHEY and CDR2 SVGEGT. The CDR3 is 13 residues long. The CDR3 DNA sequence: TGTGCCAGCAGAAGGGACAGGGCCTACGAGCAGTACGTC. It specifies CASRRDRAYEQYV.

The chain has TRBV5-1 and TRBJ1-4, with D perhaps TRBD1 (6 bases). The CDR3 runs to 15 residues. The V gene lost 5 bases and the J gene lost 3 bases, with 14 bases spanning the gap. The germline V gene has CDR1 SGHRS and CDR2 YFSETQ. The CDR3 here is CASRGALAANEKLFF. The DNA for the CDR3 is TGCGCCAGCAGGGGGGCCCTTGCAGCTAATGAAAAACTGTTTTTT.

This clonotype was counted between two and nine times. The conserved final phenylalanine or tryptophan is absent from the CDR3, which likely points to a read error. The chain uses TRBV27 and TRBJ1-1; D gene ambiguous. The CDR3 totals 13 residues. Germline CDR1 MNHEY, CDR2 SMNVEV (reference sequence). V was trimmed by 5 bases and J by 1 base, leaving 8 bases between them. CDR3 coding DNA: TGTGCCAGCAGTACTCGGCCGAACACTGAAGCTTTCCTT. It translates to CASSTRPNTEAFL.

This chain links TRBV20-1 with TRBJ2-3, with 7 bases identical to TRBD1. After removal of 3 bases from V and 2 bases from J, the junction contained 8 bases not matched to a gene. The CDR3 has 15 residues. Germline assignment: CDR1 DFQATT and CDR2 SNEGSKA (reference sequence). The CDR3 DNA follows: TGCAGTGCTAGCGAGGGGGCCGCCGACACAGATACGCAGTATTTT. This gives the protein CSASEGAADTDTQYF.

This clonotype was counted only a few times. The chain is built from TRBV12-3 or TRBV12-4 and TRBJ2-7; 8 nucleotides agree with TRBD1. The CDR3 is made up of 15 amino acids. V lost 1 base and J lost 4; bases outside the gene matches: 6. The CDR3 loop is CASSLDGQGQYEQYF. The CDR3 DNA is TGTGCCAGCAGTTTAGATGGACAGGGTCAGTACGAGCAGTACTTC.

This clonotype was detected only a few times. The chain uses TRBV7-2 and TRBJ2-3; 8 bases are shared with TRBD1. Germline values: CDR1 SGHTA, CDR2 FQGNSA. This CDR3 has 13 amino acids. Trimming at V came to 8 bases and at J to 4 bases, leaving 5 bases not matched to a gene. Here the CDR3 DNA reads TGTGCCAGCCCAGGACAGGGATCAGATACGCAGTATTTT. Amino acid sequence: CASPGQGSDTQYF.

This clonotype turned up a few times. The chain couples TRBV11-2 to TRBJ2-1; 15 nucleotides line up with TRBD2. From germline, CDR1 is SGHAT and CDR2 FQNNGV. The V gene end was trimmed by 5 bases and the J gene end by 7 bases; junction bases not matched to a gene: 12. This CDR3 has 18 amino acids. CDR3 protein: CASSHKFGGLAGGNEQFF. The CDR3 DNA sequence: TGTGCCAGCAGCCACAAATTTGGGGGACTAGCGGGAGGAAATGAGCAGTTCTTC.

The chain carries TRBV7-2 and TRBJ1-5; 9 positions match TRBD1. The J segment lost 6 bases and the V segment lost 6 bases, leaving 3 bases of the junction unmatched. The CDR3 runs to 13 residues. CDR1 and CDR2 from the germline V gene are SGHTA and FQGNSA. The CDR3 DNA reads TGTGCCAGCAGTACAGGGGGCCTTCAGCCCCAGCATTTT. Amino acid sequence: CASSTGGLQPQHF.

This chain links TRBV11-3 with TRBJ2-5, with D uncertain. V lost 5 bases and J 2 bases, leaving 15 bases between the germline ends. Germline-derived CDR1 and CDR2 are SGHNT and YENEEA. CDR3 size: 15 residues. CDR3 protein: CASSLGPALQETQYF. DNA for the CDR3: TGTGCCAGCAGCCTCGGGCCTGCCCTTCAAGAGACCCAGTACTTC.

In nucleotides, the CDR3 is TGTGCCAGCAGCCTAAGTCTGGGCACTGAAGCTTTCTTT. This sequence encodes CASSLSLGTEAFF. This chain links TRBV7-2 with TRBJ1-1; D ambiguous. The CDR3 is made up of 13 amino acids. The germline gives CDR1 SGHTA, CDR2 FQGNSA. Trimming cost V 5 bases and J 4 bases, with 11 bases left between them.

This clonotype was seen ten or more times. The chain has TRBV12-3 or TRBV12-4 and TRBJ1-5; D might be TRBD1 (6 bases). Between the trimmed V and J ends, which lost 4 bases and 0 bases, there was a span of 13 bases. The CDR3 spans 16 residues. The DNA of the CDR3 is TGTGCCAGCAGTTCCCAGGACAGTTATAGCAATCAGCCCCAGCATTTT. This encodes CASSSQDSYSNQPQHF.